One and the same sample provided the 8 T cell receptor beta chains below, sequenced in a study of vaccination effects on CD4 cells after COVID-19. Antigen-specific CD4+ T cells were expanded (with viral peptide pools) by the ViraFEST assay ahead of sequencing. After roughly ten days in culture, the CD4+ T cells were isolated. From March to December 2020, the person had a SARS-CoV-2 infection that was confirmed by PCR. Participants were given two doses of BNT162b2 or mRNA-1273 vaccine. Their specific antigens are unknown. Assay used: immunoSEQ multiplex PCR; TCRdb lists only in-frame clones, some missing. The table lists 14,000 or so clones, over 70% of them singletons, with 15% to 20% in the top ten. The sample here was CD4+ T cells from PBMCs cultured with SARS-CoV-2 spike peptides, taken after COVID-19 vaccination. The receptors stem from a human donor who had a prior SARS-CoV-2 infection.

The J gene is TRBJ1-1, the V gene TRBV12-5, with no clear D. CDR3 size: 15 residues. Trimming took off 1 base at V and 7 bases at J, with 16 bases between the two ends. Germline V gene data show CDR1 as LGHNT and CDR2 as FRNRAP. DNA for the CDR3: TGTGCTAGTGGTTTGGGATTTGTCCCGGGAGTTGAAGCTTTCTTT. Translating it yields CASGLGFVPGVEAFF.

The chain uses TRBV11-2 and TRBJ2-1; 7 nucleotides align to TRBD2. The CDR3 spans 15 residues. V trimming: 3 bases; J trimming: 4 bases; junction bases outside the gene matches: 6. Looked up from germline, CDR1 is SGHAT and CDR2 is FQNNGV. Here the CDR3 reads CASSFLGGGYNEQFF. The CDR3 coding sequence is TGTGCCAGCAGCTTCCTGGGGGGGGGATACAATGAGCAGTTCTTC.

The chain is built from TRBV2 and TRBJ2-3, with D perhaps matching TRBD1 (6 bases). Germline V gives CDR1 SNHLY, CDR2 FYNNEI. Deletions cut 9 bases from V and 1 base from J, with 17 bases between. The CDR3 covers 15 residues. CDR3 sequence (DNA): TGTGCCAGTGGCCGGGACACCTTGCGCACAGATACGCAGTATTTT. Its protein product is CASGRDTLRTDTQYF.

The genes are TRBV15 and TRBJ2-1, with 7 positions matching TRBD2. V was clipped by 0 bases and J by 7 bases; unmatched bases: 6. Per germline, CDR1 LNHNV and CDR2 YYDKDF (reference sequence). This CDR3 contains 15 residues. In nucleotides, the CDR3 is TGTGCCACCAGCAGAGATCGGGATAGCGGGAATGAGCAGTTCTTC. This sequence encodes CATSRDRDSGNEQFF.

The chain recombines TRBV2 with TRBJ1-5, with D possibly matching TRBD1 (5 bases). Germline V CDR1 and CDR2: SNHLY, FYNNEI. Deletions cut 6 bases from V and 4 bases from J, with 13 bases between. The CDR3 is 14 residues long. CDR3 sequence (DNA): TGTGCCAGCAGCCCCGAGAGGGGAAATCAGCCCCAGCATTTT. Residues: CASSPERGNQPQHF.

The V and J genes are TRBV28 and TRBJ1-2; D not certain. The V end was cut by 3 bases, the J end by 3 bases, with 5 bases between. Germline-derived CDR1 and CDR2 are MDHEN and SYDVKM. The CDR3 loop spans 12 amino acids. In nucleotides, the CDR3 is TGTGCCAGCAGTTTTAGGGACTATGGCTACACCTTC. It codes for CASSFRDYGYTF.

This chain joins TRBV10-3 and TRBJ1-6, with unresolved D. The CDR3 consists of 12 residues. Germline CDR1 reads ENHRY; CDR2 reads SYGVKD. Trimming cost V 2 bases and J 7 bases, with 3 bases left between them. The CDR3: CAISEANSPLHF. The CDR3 DNA is TGTGCCATCAGTGAGGCGAATTCACCCCTCCACTTT.

CDR3 in amino acids: CASRLGGTVTYEQYF. The CDR3 DNA reads as TGTGCCAGCAGACTCGGCGGGACAGTGACCTACGAGCAGTACTTC. V usage is TRBV28 and J usage is TRBJ2-7, with D tentatively TRBD1 (7 bases). CDR1 and CDR2 (germline): MDHEN, SYDVKM. The CDR3 is made up of 15 amino acids. V lost 6 bases and J 2 bases, leaving 17 bases between the germline ends.